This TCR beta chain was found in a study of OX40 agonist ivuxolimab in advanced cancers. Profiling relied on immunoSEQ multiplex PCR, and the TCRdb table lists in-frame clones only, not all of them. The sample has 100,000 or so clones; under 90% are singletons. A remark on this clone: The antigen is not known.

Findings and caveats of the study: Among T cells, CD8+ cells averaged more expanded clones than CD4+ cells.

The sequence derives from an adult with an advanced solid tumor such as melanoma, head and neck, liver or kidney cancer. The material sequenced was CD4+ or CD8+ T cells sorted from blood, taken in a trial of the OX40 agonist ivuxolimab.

CDR3: CASSPPGSLTSPSPLHF. The CDR3 DNA sequence: TGTGCCAGCTCACCACCGGGGAGCCTAACGAGTCCCTCACCCCTCCACTTT. The J gene is TRBJ1-6, the V gene TRBV18; D unresolved. In germline, CDR1 is KGHSH, CDR2 LQKENI. The germline V and J ends were trimmed by 0 bases and 10 bases, with 19 bases remaining between them. This CDR3 is built from 17 residues.